These T cell receptor beta chains were read from a single sample in a study of T cell responses to AZD1222 COVID-19 vaccine. The table came from immunoSEQ multiplex PCR; TCRdb's copy has only in-frame clones and leaves some out. The sample shows 110,000 to 150,000 clones, roughly nine tenths of them seen only once. The sample here was peripheral blood, taken on day 0 of AZD1222 vaccination. Source of these receptors: an adult in good health. The CDR3 runs from the conserved cysteine through the conserved F or W. D genes are given only for firm matches. Where a row states a size, it is once, few, many or the class of an expanded clone; other rows omit it.

j_call v_call d_call clone_size cdr3_length cdr3_nt cdr3_aa
TRBJ2-1 TRBV6-5 NA NA 15 TGTGCCAGCAGTTATAATTTGCCGAAACGGGGTGAGCAGTTCTTC CASSYNLPKRGEQFF
TRBJ1-6 TRBV28 NA NA 15 TGTGCCAGCACCGATCTTGGCAGGGGTGAATCACCCCTCCACTTT CASTDLGRGESPLHF
TRBJ1-5 TRBV7-2 NA NA 15 TGTGCCAGCAGCTTAGCGGCCGGGCCCAATCAGCCCCAGCATTTT CASSLAAGPNQPQHF
TRBJ2-3 TRBV11-2 TRBD2 NA 16 TGTGCCAGCAGCTTATTTTATAACCGGGAGGCAGATACGCAGTATTTT CASSLFYNREADTQYF
TRBJ1-2 TRBV5-1 NA NA 16 TGCGCCAGCAGCTTGGAAGGTAGAAGACAGGTGTATGGCTACACCTTC CASSLEGRRQVYGYTF
TRBJ2-5 TRBV27 NA once 13 TGTGCCAGCAGTTCGTTGACCGGGAAGTCCCAGTACTTC CASSSLTGKSQYF
TRBJ2-1 TRBV5-1 TRBD2 NA 17 TGCGCCAGCAGCTTGGAACGGGGGCCTAGCGGGCACAATGAGCAGTTCTTC CASSLERGPSGHNEQFF
TRBJ1-1 TRBV11-2 TRBD1 NA 13 TGTGCCAGCAGAGCAGGGGGTACCGGTGAAGCTTTCTTT CASRAGGTGEAFF
TRBJ2-3 TRBV4-3 NA NA 17 TGCGCCAGCAGCCAAGACGGGACTCAGGTCGTAGCAGATACGCAGTATTTT CASSQDGTQVVADTQYF
TRBJ2-5 TRBV7-2 NA NA 15 TGTGCCAGCAGCTTAGTTGCGTGGGCTGGGGAGACCCAGTACTTC CASSLVAWAGETQYF
TRBJ2-2 TRBV21-1 NA NA 15 TGTGCCAGCAGCACAGAGCCGTCGAACACCGGGGAGCTGTTTTTT CASSTEPSNTGELFF
TRBJ2-7 TRBV20-1 NA NA 11 TGCAGTGCTAGTTCGGCAACCGAGCAGTACTTC CSASSATEQYF
TRBJ2-7 TRBV5-6 NA NA 13 TGTGCCAGCAGCTCTTATTCTTCCTACGAGCAGTACTTC CASSSYSSYEQYF
TRBJ2-5 TRBV11-2 TRBD2 once 15 TGTGCCAGCAGGGTAAGACTAGCGGACCAAGAGACCCAGTACTTC CASRVRLADQETQYF
TRBJ2-1 TRBV10-1 TRBD1 NA 12 TGCGCCAGCGGGGACAGGCCCCATGAGCAGTTCTTC CASGDRPHEQFF
TRBJ2-1 TRBV24-1 NA NA 12 TGTGCCACCAGTGATTTGCCCAATGAGCAGTTCTTC CATSDLPNEQFF
TRBJ2-3 TRBV18 NA NA 15 TGTGCCAGCTCACTCGGACAGTCTAGCACAGATACGCAGTATTTT CASSLGQSSTDTQYF
TRBJ2-7 TRBV5-8 TRBD2 NA 14 TGTGCCAGCAGCTTGACTAGCGGACCATACGAGCAGTACTTC CASSLTSGPYEQYF
TRBJ2-1 TRBV27 NA NA 14 TGTGCCAGCAGTTTCGGGGGTTCCTACAATGAGCAGTTCTTC CASSFGGSYNEQFF
TRBJ2-2 TRBV5-1 NA NA 14 TGCGCCAGCAGCTTGGCCTGGGACGCCGGGGAGCTGTTTTTT CASSLAWDAGELFF
TRBJ2-3 TRBV18 TRBD2 NA 15 TGTGCCAGCTCGGTAGCGGGAGGTACCACAGATACGCAGTATTTT CASSVAGGTTDTQYF
TRBJ2-7 TRBV12-3/TRBV12-4 NA NA 12 TGTGCCAGCAGCTCCTTTGGATACGAGCAGTACTTC CASSSFGYEQYF
TRBJ2-1 TRBV5-4 TRBD2 NA 13 TGTGCCAGCAGCTTCCTAGCGGGAGGGCCAGGGTTCTTC CASSFLAGGPGFF
TRBJ1-2 TRBV5-1 TRBD1 NA 17 TGCGCCAGCAGCGACCGGGACAGGGGGCGGTACGGCTATGGCTACACCTTC CASSDRDRGRYGYGYTF
TRBJ1-3 TRBV9 NA NA 16 TGTGCCAGCAGCGTAGATAGGCAGGGCTCTGGAAACACCATATATTTT CASSVDRQGSGNTIYF
TRBJ1-2 TRBV10-2 NA NA 13 TGCGCCAGCCGGGACACCGCTAACTATGGCTACACCTTC CASRDTANYGYTF
TRBJ1-3 TRBV11-2 TRBD1 NA 19 TGTGCCAGCAGCTTAGAAAGGGCCCTAAGACAGGGAGACCGAAACACCATATATTTT CASSLERALRQGDRNTIYF
TRBJ2-7 TRBV2 TRBD1 NA 13 TGTGCCAGCCACCGGGACAGGGACAGCGAGCAGTACTTC CASHRDRDSEQYF
TRBJ1-5 TRBV12-5 NA NA 12 TGTGCTAGTGGTTCCCGGAATCAGCCCCAGCATTTT CASGSRNQPQHF
TRBJ2-5 TRBV2 NA NA 13 TGTGCCAGCAGGAGGGACGTCCAAGAGACCCAGTACTTC CASRRDVQETQYF
TRBJ2-1 TRBV2 NA NA 17 TGTGCCAGCAGTGAATCGGCAGGGGCACCCCACTACAATGAGCAGTTCTTC CASSESAGAPHYNEQFF
TRBJ1-4 TRBV28 TRBD1 NA 13 TGTGCCAGCATGGGACAGGGGGAAGAAAAACTGTTTTTT CASMGQGEEKLFF
TRBJ1-1 TRBV5-1 TRBD1 NA 16 TGCGCCAGCAGCATACAGGGGCGGTGGTTTGGCACTGAAGCTTTCTTT CASSIQGRWFGTEAFF
TRBJ2-7 TRBV29-1 TRBD2 NA 11 TGCAGCGTCGGGGGGTGGGACGAGCAGTACTTC CSVGGWDEQYF
TRBJ1-1 TRBV6-5 NA once 14 TGTGCCAGCAGTAACCGGGACGGGAACACTGAAGCTTTCTTT CASSNRDGNTEAFF
TRBJ2-7 TRBV5-1 TRBD2 NA 18 TGCGCCAGCAGCTTGGAGACTAGCGGGGCACGTAGCTCCTACGAGCAGTACTTC CASSLETSGARSSYEQYF
TRBJ2-1 TRBV2 TRBD2 NA 13 TGTGCCAGCAGTGAACGACTAGCAAATGAGCAGTTCTTC CASSERLANEQFF
TRBJ2-2 TRBV7-2 NA NA 15 TGTGCCAGCAGCTTTTTTCCAGGGAACACCGGGGAGCTGTTTTTT CASSFFPGNTGELFF
TRBJ2-3 TRBV27 TRBD2 NA 17 TGTGCCAGCAGTCCCCGACTAGCGGGAGGTAGGACAGATACGCAGTATTTT CASSPRLAGGRTDTQYF
TRBJ1-2 TRBV5-4 NA NA 11 TGTGCCAGCAGCTCAGGGGTCGGCTACACCTTC CASSSGVGYTF